The sample holds many counts of the clone carrying this T cell receptor beta chain. Its target is not known. The sample is drawn from a study of regulatory T cells in long-lasting Graves disease. Whole-study results and caveats: Gene preferences differed: TRBV28, TRBJ1-2, TRBJ2-5 in persistent cases.

CDR3 regions were amplified by Arm-PCR using iRepertoire HTBI primers to build TCR beta libraries. TCRdb reanalysed the multiplex PCR reads using MiXCR and keeps one entry per CDR3 protein. The sample includes approximately 540,000 distinct CDR3 sequences, about 12% of them seen just once. Germline CDR1 SNHLY, CDR2 FYNNEI. J was trimmed by 4 bases and V by 10 bases; bases with no gene match: 8. This CDR3 comprises 14 residues. Described time point: newly diagnosed GD, antithyroid drugs for less than 3 months. PBMCs provided the RNA from which the TCR library was made. This same sample was also taken into another study, of T cells in Graves' hyperthyroidism and ophthalmopathy. According to that study: HTBI primers drove first-round RT-PCR of the TCR CDR3. Researchers report that a 13 V-J model separated ophthalmopathy from stable hyperthyroidism.

This TCR was recovered from a woman aged 30 to 39 with Graves disease. The rearrangement links TRBV2 to TRBJ1-1; 11 nucleotides agree with TRBD1. The sample here was peripheral blood mononuclear cells (PBMCs), taken at new diagnosis, from a patient treated with antithyroid drugs. The CDR3 loop reads CATSRDRGSTEAFF. CDR3 coding DNA: TGTGCCACCTCTAGGGACAGGGGGAGCACTGAAGCTTTCTTT.